This passage covers 2 T cell receptor beta chains from one sample sequenced in a study of T cell repertoires in cytomegalovirus infection. TCRdb reanalysed the reads using MiXCR and keeps one entry per CDR3 protein. Among roughly 860,000 distinct CDR3 sequences listed, about 30% were seen once. Antigens of these TCRs are unknown. The starting material was cultured CD8+ T cells from PBMCs, obtained from culture after CMV antigen stimulation. The origin of the receptors is a human donor in good health (CMV status not recorded). Some clones in this sample may be carry-over from other donors' samples.

The chain links TRBV7-3 to TRBJ2-1; TRBD1 matches at 9 bases. CDR1 is SGHTA and CDR2 is FQGTGA in the germline V gene. The CDR3 covers 16 residues. After removal of 5 bases from V and 6 bases from J, the junction contained 11 bases not matched to a gene. CDR3 DNA sequence: TGTGCCAGCAGCCTAATGCCGGGACAGGGCTCCAATGAGCAGTTCTTC. The encoded protein is CASSLMPGQGSNEQFF.

This clonotype was seen many times. This rearrangement joins TRBV7-9 to TRBJ2-5; tentatively, D is TRBD2 (6 bases). From germline, CDR1 is SEHNR and CDR2 FQNEAQ (reference sequence). V lost 2 bases, J lost 3 bases, and 16 bases lay in between. This CDR3 contains 16 residues. The CDR3 sequence: CASSLLRGVVKETQYF. Written as DNA, the CDR3 is TGTGCCAGCAGCTTACTTCGCGGGGTAGTCAAAGAGACCCAGTACTTC.